This TCR beta chain was captured by sequencing in a study of blood T cell repertoires in COVID-19 (dated by TCRdb to 2020 to 2022). Broadly, across the study: Samples from collaborators originated in the United States, Italy and Spain and spanned both the acute and convalescent phases of COVID-19. The material from the prospective study consisted of cDNA or gDNA derived from T cells, B-cell-depleted T cells, or PBMCs. Deeply sampled blood TCRbeta repertoires from subjects exposed to, actively infected with, or recovered from COVID-19 were included in the dataset. A freely available public database, intended as a resource for researchers studying the immune response to SARS-CoV-2, is where the repertoires were released. The samples were drawn from the first 160 participants of the ongoing ImmuneRACE study and from more than 1,000 subjects provided by 6 global collaborators. A de-identified subject ID, COVID-19 status, age in years and sex were almost always included in the sample metadata. HLA class I and class II types, where available, came from metadata supplied by the sample provider rather than from assay-based typing. Study-level results and caveats: Clinical and demographic metadata were provided uncurated, with the amount varying by source and participant.

TCRbeta CDR3 regions were amplified from genomic DNA by means of the immunoSEQ Assay, a bias-controlled multiplex PCR. Under the source paper's analysis protocol: The number of nucleated cells in each sample was estimated by amplification of reference gene primers within the assay. To quantify the absolute abundance of each unique TCRbeta CDR3 rearrangement, sequence reads were collapsed and filtered. For each sample, productive Simpson clonality was calculated by taking the square root of Simpson's diversity index across productive rearrangements. TCRdb took this table from immuneACCESS and kept in-frame rearrangements with V and J called. Such tables lack part of the clones; where checked against another copy, unresolved V genes explain under half of the gap, and the rest is unexplained. V, J and clone size are taken as reported in that table, and D and trimming were inferred from the DNA itself. Across this sample there are 250,000 to 400,000 clones, with 75% to 90% seen only once. Of the sample, 2.5% to 3.5% is held by the ten largest clones.

With regard to this clone: Its antigen specificity is not known. No quality values exist for individual bases; no much larger clone is one base distant.

At one collaborating source in Seattle, patients were enrolled during active infection and were followed longitudinally through the course of disease. Collaborating institutions collected whole blood in K2EDTA tubes following their own protocols. Collaborator samples were shipped for TCRbeta analysis as frozen whole blood, isolated PBMCs, or DNA extracted from either sample type. V loses 8 bases, J loses 2 bases, and the germline ends lie 18 bases apart. The CDR3 runs 15 amino acids, cysteine and phenylalanine included. The entry retains the CDR3 DNA only, 45 bases that are in frame from base 1. CDR1 and CDR2 were assigned from the germline V gene as KGHSH and LQKENI.

The V and J genes are TRBV18 and TRBJ1-1, and the D gene may be TRBD1, 6 bases matching. The sample comprised peripheral blood. This clonotype was sampled from a woman in her 30s with COVID-19, enrolled during active disease. The DNA is TGTGCCAGCGTCGGACAGAGCCAAATAAACACTGAAGCTTTCTTT. This gives the protein CASVGQSQINTEAFF.